The T cell receptor (beta chain) described here comes from a study of CD8+ T cells in alopecia areata. In the study overall: Patients received oral tofacitinib, 5 to 10 mg twice daily, for moderate-to-severe alopecia areata.

Reverse transcribed after extraction, RNA yielded cDNA as the sequencing template. Libraries were prepared by immunoSEQ multiplex PCR; TCRdb keeps only in-frame clonotypes and omits some of them. The data contain 200,000 to 250,000 clones, around 62% of them singletons. Lesional scalp punch biopsies and peripheral blood were collected from alopecia areata patients. Findings of the study overall: Unlike in mice, where it was clearer, TCR sharing across patients was less clear, possibly HLA-related. Relative to normal scalp, lesional scalp, especially alopecia totalis/universalis, showed higher clonality.

This CDR3 contains 14 residues. Losses at the gene ends were 9 bases for V and 2 bases for J; bases not matched to a gene: 7. Germline V gene data show CDR1 as LNHDA and CDR2 as SQIVND (reference sequence). This clone was detected only once. The target antigen is unknown. This clonotype was obtained from a human donor with alopecia areata. This chain joins TRBV19 and TRBJ1-5; TRBD1 matches at 7 bases. This specimen consisted of CD4+ T cells sorted from blood, obtained at week 0. The CDR3 coding sequence is TGTGCCAGCTTAAACAGGGGAGGCAATCAGCCCCAGCATTTT. The encoded protein is CASLNRGGNQPQHF.